The rows below give T cell receptor beta chains drawn from one sample of a study of T-cell reconstitution after alpha-beta-depleted transplantation in children. TCRdb reanalysed the PCR reads using MiXCR and keeps one entry per CDR3 protein. The sample shows approximately 1,000,000 distinct CDR3 sequences, roughly 29% of them seen only once. Sequenced here: PBMCs, mostly from graft donor cells, sampled 360 days after TCRalphabeta/CD19-depleted stem cell transplant. These receptors were collected from a boy in the first two years of life who had a stem cell transplant for SCID, so the T cells may come from the graft donor. The CDR3 runs from the conserved cysteine through the conserved F or W. D genes are given only for firm matches. For some rows the clone size is stated as once, few or many, or as a class when expanded; others skip it.

TRBV7-2	TRBJ2-4	NA	few	CASSPQAQLAKNIQYF	TGTGCCAGCAGCCCCCAAGCGCAACTAGCCAAAAACATTCAGTACTTC
TRBV12-3/TRBV12-4	TRBJ2-5	NA	many	CASRPGVQETQYF	TGTGCCAGCAGGCCGGGGGTCCAAGAGACCCAGTACTTC
TRBV5-1	TRBJ2-3	TRBD2	NA	CASSLEARGIADTQYF	TGCGCCAGCAGCTTGGAGGCGCGGGGGATCGCGGATACGCAGTATTTT
TRBV27	TRBJ1-2	TRBD1	few	CASNGQGMEGYTF	TGTGCCAGCAATGGACAGGGCATGGAGGGCTACACCTTC
TRBV12-3/TRBV12-4	TRBJ2-3	NA	NA	CASSSRQITDTQYF	TGTGCCAGCAGTTCGCGACAGATAACAGATACGCAGTATTTT
TRBV28	TRBJ1-1	NA	few	CASSRSGEAFF	TGTGCCAGCAGTCGATCTGGCGAAGCTTTCTTT
TRBV3-1	TRBJ2-2	NA	NA	CASSQAGGMGELFF	TGTGCCAGCAGCCAAGCTGGGGGAATGGGGGAGCTGTTTTTT
TRBV7-8	TRBJ1-4	NA	few	CASSFSGPNEKLFF	TGTGCCAGCAGCTTTTCCGGACCTAATGAAAAACTGTTTTTT
TRBV4-1	TRBJ1-5	NA	few	CASSQAGGRPNQPQHF	TGCGCCAGCAGCCAAGCCGGAGGTAGACCCAATCAGCCCCAGCATTTT
TRBV20-1	TRBJ1-4	NA	NA	CSASTDGRSPNEKLFF	TGCAGTGCTAGTACCGACGGACGATCCCCTAATGAAAAACTGTTTTTT
TRBV5-5	TRBJ1-5	NA	NA	CASSLVASSYSNQPQHF	TGTGCCAGCAGCTTGGTTGCCAGCTCATATAGCAATCAGCCCCAGCATTTT
TRBV5-4	TRBJ2-1	TRBD2	NA	CASSLRVAGGLSYNEQFF	TGTGCCAGCAGCTTGAGGGTAGCGGGGGGGCTCTCCTACAATGAGCAGTTCTTC
TRBV4-3	TRBJ2-1	TRBD2	few	CASSPIRGGGYNEQFF	TGCGCCAGCAGCCCCATTAGGGGCGGGGGCTACAATGAGCAGTTCTTC
TRBV5-1	TRBJ2-3	TRBD1	NA	CASSATWTGDTDTQYF	TGCGCCAGCAGCGCTACTTGGACAGGCGACACAGATACGCAGTATTTT
TRBV4-1	TRBJ1-1	TRBD1	NA	CASSQRQGFYTEAFF	TGCGCCAGCAGCCAGCGACAGGGGTTCTACACTGAAGCTTTCTTT
TRBV6-5	TRBJ2-3	NA	NA	CASSYDQVPDTQYF	TGTGCCAGCAGTTACGACCAGGTCCCAGATACGCAGTATTTT
TRBV12-3/TRBV12-4	TRBJ1-2	NA	few	CASSLNGGGGYGYTF	TGTGCCAGCAGTTTAAATGGGGGCGGCGGCTATGGCTACACCTTC
TRBV12-3/TRBV12-4	TRBJ2-3	NA	few	CASSFHPRGTDTQYF	TGTGCCAGCAGTTTCCACCCCCGCGGCACAGATACGCAGTATTTT
TRBV5-1	TRBJ2-7	TRBD1	many	CASSPPTGVQGEQYF	TGCGCCAGCAGCCCCCCAACAGGGGTCCAGGGCGAGCAGTACTTC
TRBV5-1	TRBJ1-2	NA	NA	CASSLALVDYGYTF	TGCGCCAGCAGCTTGGCGCTGGTGGACTATGGCTACACCTTC
TRBV20-1	TRBJ2-3	NA	NA	CSARQGKGTDTQYF	TGCAGTGCTAGACAGGGGAAAGGCACAGATACGCAGTATTTT
TRBV29-1	TRBJ2-1	TRBD2	NA	CSVEAGGGLGNEQFF	TGCAGCGTTGAGGCCGGGGGGGGCCTCGGCAATGAGCAGTTCTTC
TRBV4-1	TRBJ2-3	NA	few	CASSQGAPQGNTQYF	TGCGCCAGCAGCCAGGGTGCCCCTCAGGGAAATACGCAGTATTTT
TRBV12-3/TRBV12-4	TRBJ2-7	NA	few	CASSLGMGQYF	TGTGCCAGCAGTTTAGGGATGGGGCAGTACTTC
TRBV28	TRBJ2-1	NA	NA	CASARYLGAVGANEQFF	TGTGCCTCAGCAAGGTACCTGGGTGCTGTAGGGGCCAATGAGCAGTTCTTC
TRBV12-3/TRBV12-4	TRBJ1-3	NA	few	CASSFNSAGPGNTIYF	TGTGCCAGCAGTTTTAACTCGGCAGGGCCTGGAAACACCATATATTTT
TRBV20-1	TRBJ2-1	NA	NA	CSASGQSSYNEQFF	TGCAGTGCTAGCGGGCAAAGCTCCTACAATGAGCAGTTCTTC
TRBV7-7	TRBJ2-2	NA	NA	CASSPLQAELTGELFF	TGTGCCAGCAGCCCCCTCCAAGCAGAGCTGACCGGGGAGCTGTTTTTT
TRBV28	TRBJ1-2	TRBD1	NA	CASGQGAYGYTF	TGTGCCAGCGGACAGGGGGCTTATGGCTACACCTTC
TRBV29-1	TRBJ1-1	NA	few	CSVGLIDPTRWPNTEAFF	TGCAGCGTTGGCCTCATTGACCCGACTCGGTGGCCAAACACTGAAGCTTTCTTT
TRBV11-2	TRBJ2-3	NA	few	CASSPDGDTQYF	TGTGCCAGCAGCCCCGATGGAGATACGCAGTATTTT
TRBV12-3/TRBV12-4	TRBJ2-1	TRBD1	NA	CASKITGTGTIRSYNEQFF	TGTGCCAGCAAAATAACCGGGACAGGGACGATTAGGTCCTACAATGAGCAGTTCTTC
TRBV9	TRBJ1-1	NA	few	CASSVDGFNTEAFF	TGTGCCAGCAGCGTAGATGGGTTCAACACTGAAGCTTTCTTT
TRBV20-1	TRBJ2-5	TRBD2	NA	CSAKGAAGFQETQYF	TGCAGTGCTAAGGGAGCAGCGGGGTTCCAAGAGACCCAGTACTTC